Included here is one T cell receptor beta chain sequence, with context. Its antigen is as yet unknown. At one end the junction does not follow the germline gene, possibly because of a read error. This CDR3 is 19 amino acids long. The germline V gene has CDR1 LGHNA and CDR2 YNFKEQ. This sample is part of a study of post-analysis software for immune sequencing data. Study-level background: Courses of disease covered relapsing-remitting, secondary progressive and progressive-relapsing multiple sclerosis.

Study outcomes and limitations: Diversity measured as normalized Chao1 was significantly lower in multiple sclerosis patients than in controls. Batch-matched samples strongly co-clustered by F measure. In patients, TRBV5-6, TRBV5-1 and TRBV20-1 belonged to five TRBV segments found more frequently than in controls.

Every TCR beta cDNA library bore unique molecular identifiers. Each CDR3 protein gets one entry after TCRdb re-called the PCR reads with MiXCR. The profile shows a few hundred thousand distinct CDR3 sequences, about a third of them singletons. The material sequenced was blood. This chain links TRBV4-2 with TRBJ2-2; TRBD2 matches at 9 bases. The sequence was obtained from a girl aged 5-17 years with multiple sclerosis. CDR3: CASSQDLAVAGAHTGELFF. The CDR3 DNA follows: TGTGCCAGCAGTCAAGATCTTGCGGTAGCGGGGGCCCACACCGGGGAGCTGTTTTTT.